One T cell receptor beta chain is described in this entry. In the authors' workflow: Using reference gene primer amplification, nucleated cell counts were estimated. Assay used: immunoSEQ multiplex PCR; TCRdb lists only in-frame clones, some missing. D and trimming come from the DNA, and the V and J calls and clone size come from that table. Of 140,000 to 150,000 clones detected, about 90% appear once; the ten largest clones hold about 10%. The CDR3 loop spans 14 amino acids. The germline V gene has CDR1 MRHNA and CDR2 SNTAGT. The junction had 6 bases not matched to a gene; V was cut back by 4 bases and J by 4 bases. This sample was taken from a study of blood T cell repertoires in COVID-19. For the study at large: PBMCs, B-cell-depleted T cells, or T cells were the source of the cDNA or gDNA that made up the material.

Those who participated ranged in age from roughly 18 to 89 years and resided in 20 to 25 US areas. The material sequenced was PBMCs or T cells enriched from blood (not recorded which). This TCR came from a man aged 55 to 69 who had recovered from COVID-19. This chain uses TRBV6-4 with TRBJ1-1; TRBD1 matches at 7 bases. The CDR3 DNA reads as TGTGCCAGCAGTGCCTCAGGGGGAACCACTGAAGCTTTCTTT. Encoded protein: CASSASGGTTEAFF.